A selection of T cell receptor beta chains follows, all from one sample in a study of cytomegalovirus exposure and HLA in healthy donors. Generated by immunoSEQ multiplex PCR, the TCRdb table keeps only in-frame clones and is missing some. The table includes 85,000 to 120,000 clones, around three quarters detected once. Input material: PBMCs. The receptor source for this set is a woman aged 50 to 60 in good health and CMV-seropositive. The CDR3 runs from the conserved cysteine through the conserved F or W. The D gene is left open where the match is weak. The size entry is marked missing in some rows and otherwise reads once, few, many or a size class.

j_call,d_call,cdr3_length,clone_size,v_call,cdr3_nt,cdr3_aa
TRBJ1-1,TRBD1,16,.,TRBV28,TGTGCCAGCAGCCGGGACAGAAGAATTTTGAACACTGAAGCTTTCTTT,CASSRDRRILNTEAFF
TRBJ1-1,.,16,.,TRBV9,TGTGCCAGCAGCGTAGTTGGGAGCAGTATGAACACTGAAGCTTTCTTT,CASSVVGSSMNTEAFF
TRBJ2-7,.,15,.,TRBV6-5,TGTGCCAGCAGTTACGGGGCAGCCTTTCACTACGAGCAGTACTTC,CASSYGAAFHYEQYF
TRBJ1-1,.,13,.,TRBV6-5,TGTGCCAGCAGCCCCAGGCGGAACACTGAAGCTTTCTTT,CASSPRRNTEAFF
TRBJ1-6,.,13,.,TRBV19,TGTGCCAGTAACACGGGGCAGGGGTCACCCCTCCACTTT,CASNTGQGSPLHF
TRBJ2-5,.,11,.,TRBV2,TGTGCCAGCATCAAGTCCCGGGACAAGTACTTC,CASIKSRDKYF
TRBJ1-2,.,14,.,TRBV7-9,TGTGCCAGCAGCCGAGGGTATTACGACTATGGCTACACCTTC,CASSRGYYDYGYTF
TRBJ1-1,.,16,.,TRBV28,TGTGCCAGCAGTTTAGGTGCGCTAGCAGTGAACACTGAAGCTTTCTTT,CASSLGALAVNTEAFF
TRBJ1-2,TRBD1,17,few,TRBV28,TGTGCCAGCAGTTTAATGCTTAGGACAGGGGAAAGGAGGGGCTACACCTTC,CASSLMLRTGERRGYTF
TRBJ2-7,.,12,.,TRBV5-1,TGCGCCAGCAGCTTGGAGGGGCGCAAGCAGTACTTC,CASSLEGRKQYF
TRBJ2-3,TRBD2,16,.,TRBV7-8,TGTGCCAGCAGCCTTGGGACTAGCGGGGTCGGGGATACGCAGTATTTT,CASSLGTSGVGDTQYF
TRBJ1-5,.,12,.,TRBV11-2,TGTGCCAGTGGACACCATAATCAGCCCCAGCATTTT,CASGHHNQPQHF
TRBJ2-3,.,15,.,TRBV6-5,TGTGCCAGCAGTTTGCTGGCGGAGGGGCCAGATACGCAGTATTTT,CASSLLAEGPDTQYF
TRBJ2-3,.,16,.,TRBV11-2,TGTGCCAGCAGCTTCTACAGGGGGGGCGGCACAGATACGCAGTATTTT,CASSFYRGGGTDTQYF
TRBJ2-1,.,18,.,TRBV7-2,TGTGCCAGCAGCTTACGCCCTGGTGCGGGGATATCCTACAATGAGCAGTTCTTC,CASSLRPGAGISYNEQFF